The 4 T cell receptor beta chains presented below share a single source sample, sequenced in a study of blood T cell repertoires in COVID-19. Using immunoSEQ multiplex PCR, the repertoire was profiled, and TCRdb retains in-frame clones only, with some absent. Seen here are 35,000 to 55,000 clones, around 86% observed once, and the top ten hold around 4.5%. Sequenced: peripheral blood. All receptors derive from a human donor in a cohort sampled during active COVID-19.

The V gene is TRBV6-5, the J gene TRBJ2-7; TRBD2 matches at 7 bases. The CDR3 runs 15 residues. The germline gives CDR1 MNHEY, CDR2 SVGAGI. Trimming cost V 6 bases and J 2 bases; bases outside gene matches: 10. For the CDR3, the DNA is TGTGCCAGCAGGCCCGGGGGGACTCGGGCCTACGAGCAGTACTTC. Translating it yields CASRPGGTRAYEQYF.

This clone was detected only once. The chain combines TRBV5-1 with TRBJ2-4, with 10 bases identical to TRBD1. Trimming removed 4 bases from V and 6 bases from J; junction bases left unmatched: 7. CDR3 length equals 15 residues. Germline V gene sequence: CDR1 SGHRS, CDR2 YFSETQ. CDR3 coding DNA: TGCGCCAGCAGCCCCGATGGGGACAGGGGAAACATTCAGTACTTC. Amino acids: CASSPDGDRGNIQYF.

This chain connects TRBV6-4 to TRBJ2-1; D perhaps matches TRBD1 (6 bases). Trimming removed 6 bases from V and 0 bases from J, with 12 bases in between. Germline loops: CDR1 MRHNA, CDR2 SNTAGT. CDR3 length: 15 amino acids. In DNA, the CDR3 is TGTGCCAGCAGCCAACAGGGCAGCTCCTACAATGAGCAGTTCTTC. Translation: CASSQQGSSYNEQFF.

V usage is TRBV3-1 (or the pseudogene TRBV3-2) and J usage is TRBJ1-2, with a possible D match to TRBD1 (5 bases). In germline, CDR1 is LGHDT, CDR2 YNNKEL (reference sequence). V was trimmed by 0 bases and J by 3 bases, leaving 11 bases between them. This CDR3 is 15 amino acids long. The CDR3, as DNA: TGTGCCAGCAGCCAAGATCGGCAGGGTGACTATGGCTACACCTTC. Translation gives CASSQDRQGDYGYTF.